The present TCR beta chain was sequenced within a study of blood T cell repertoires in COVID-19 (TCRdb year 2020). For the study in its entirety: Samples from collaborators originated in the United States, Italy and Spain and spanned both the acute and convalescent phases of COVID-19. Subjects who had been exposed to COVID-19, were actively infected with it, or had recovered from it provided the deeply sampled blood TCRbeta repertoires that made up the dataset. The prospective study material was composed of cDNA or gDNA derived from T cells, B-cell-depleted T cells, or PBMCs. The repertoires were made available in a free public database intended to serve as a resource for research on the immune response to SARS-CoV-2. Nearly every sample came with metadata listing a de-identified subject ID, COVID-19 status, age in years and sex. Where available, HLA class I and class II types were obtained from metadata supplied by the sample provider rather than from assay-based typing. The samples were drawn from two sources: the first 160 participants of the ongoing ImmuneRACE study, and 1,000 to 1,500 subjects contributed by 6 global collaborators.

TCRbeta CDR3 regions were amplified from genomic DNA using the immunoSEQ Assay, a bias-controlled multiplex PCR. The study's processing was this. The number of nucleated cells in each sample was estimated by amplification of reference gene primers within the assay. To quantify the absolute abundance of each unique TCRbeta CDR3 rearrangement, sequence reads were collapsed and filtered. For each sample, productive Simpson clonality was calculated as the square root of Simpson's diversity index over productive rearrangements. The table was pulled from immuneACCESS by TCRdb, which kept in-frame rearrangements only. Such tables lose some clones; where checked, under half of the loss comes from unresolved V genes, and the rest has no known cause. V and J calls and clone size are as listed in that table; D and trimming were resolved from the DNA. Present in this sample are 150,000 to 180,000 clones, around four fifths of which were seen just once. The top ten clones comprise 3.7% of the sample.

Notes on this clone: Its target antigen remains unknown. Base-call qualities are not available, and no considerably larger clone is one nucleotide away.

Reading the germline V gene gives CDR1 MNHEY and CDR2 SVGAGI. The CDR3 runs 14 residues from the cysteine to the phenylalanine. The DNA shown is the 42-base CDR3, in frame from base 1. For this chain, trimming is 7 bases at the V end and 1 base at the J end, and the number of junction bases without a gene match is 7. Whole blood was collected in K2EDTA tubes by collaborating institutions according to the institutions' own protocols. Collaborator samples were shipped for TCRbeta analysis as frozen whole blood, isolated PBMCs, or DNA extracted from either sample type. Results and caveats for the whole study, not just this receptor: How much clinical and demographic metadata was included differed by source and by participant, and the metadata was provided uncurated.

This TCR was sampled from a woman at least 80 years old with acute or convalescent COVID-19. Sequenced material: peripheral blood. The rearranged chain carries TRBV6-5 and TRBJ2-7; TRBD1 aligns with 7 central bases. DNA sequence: TGTGCCAGCATCGGTAAGGGGGCGTCCTACGAGCAGTACTTC. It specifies CASIGKGASYEQYF.